What follows are 10 T cell receptor beta chains derived from one specimen sequenced in a study of response to subunit inactivated influenza vaccine. Each CDR3 protein gets one entry after TCRdb re-called the RT-PCR reads with MiXCR. The table lists about 620,000 distinct CDR3 sequences, 11% of them singletons. These data were also filed under a second study, of T cells expressing NK-cell markers. That work contributes: 5'RACE template switching with UMIs generated TCR beta cDNA.

Source: PBMCs from blood, taken on the day of vaccination. Source of these receptors: a man aged 45-65 years who received an inactivated influenza vaccine.

The chain employs TRBV12-3 or TRBV12-4 and TRBJ2-5; 7 bases are shared with TRBD2. This CDR3 contains 15 residues. V lost 6 bases, J lost 2 bases, and 9 bases stayed unmatched. This CDR3 reads CASRDSAAGQETQYF. CDR3 coding DNA: TGTGCCAGCAGAGACAGTGCAGCGGGGCAAGAGACCCAGTACTTC.

This clonotype was recorded a few times. The V and J genes are TRBV3-1 and TRBJ2-6, with D perhaps being TRBD1 or TRBD2 (5 bases each). CDR1 is LGHDT, CDR2 YNNKEL, per germline (reference sequence). Trimming removed 2 bases from V and 4 bases from J, with 15 bases in between. This CDR3 comprises 17 residues. The CDR3 is CASSQKAWGTGANVLTF. As DNA, the CDR3 is TGTGCCAGCAGCCAAAAAGCTTGGGGGACGGGGGCCAACGTCCTGACTTTC.

This clonotype was seen a few times. V gene TRBV5-1 combines with J gene TRBJ2-3, with D maybe TRBD1 (6 bases). The CDR3 loop spans 16 amino acids. The V and J ends lost 4 bases and 0 bases respectively, with 15 bases between them. Germline values: CDR1 SGHRS, CDR2 YFSETQ. CDR3 nucleotides: TGCGCCAGCAGCATTACCTCAGGGGCCAGCACAGATACGCAGTATTTT. Encoded protein: CASSITSGASTDTQYF.

The chain couples TRBV9 to TRBJ2-5, with a weak D call TRBD1 (6 bases). The ends were cut back, 0 bases at V and 2 bases at J, with 8 bases in the middle. This CDR3 comprises 14 residues. Germline CDR1 is SGDLS and CDR2 is YYNGEE. The CDR3 is CASSVGTVQETQYF. Here the CDR3 DNA reads TGTGCCAGCAGCGTAGGGACAGTTCAAGAGACCCAGTACTTC.

This clonotype was observed a handful of times. The genes are TRBV28 and TRBJ2-4; TRBD1 might be the D (6 bases). Trimming took 5 bases from V and 1 from J, leaving 18 bases between them. The germline V gene has CDR1 MDHEN and CDR2 SYDVKM. The CDR3 contains 17 residues. DNA of the CDR3: TGTGCCAGCAGTCCATGGGACACGGGTTCGGCCAAAAACATTCAGTACTTC. Translation: CASSPWDTGSAKNIQYF.

The V gene is TRBV20-1, the J gene TRBJ1-5, with D possibly TRBD1 on 6 matching bases. Germline V lookup: CDR1 DFQATT, CDR2 SNEGSKA (reference sequence). The CDR3 contains 14 residues. Trimming shortened V by 4 bases and J by 4 bases, and 14 bases separated the two germline ends. The CDR3 DNA is TGCAGTGCTATGTTAGGGGGAAGTAATCAGCCCCAGCATTTT. This translates into CSAMLGGSNQPQHF.

V gene TRBV6-2 or TRBV6-3 combines with J gene TRBJ2-1; 7 positions match TRBD2. This CDR3 region has 14 residues. Per the germline V gene, CDR1 is MNHEY and CDR2 is SVGEGT. Germline trimming cut 5 bases from V and 4 bases from J; bases unmatched to any gene: 5. CDR3 sequence reads: CASSPSGEYNEQFF. As DNA, the CDR3 is TGTGCCAGCAGTCCGAGCGGGGAATACAATGAGCAGTTCTTC.

V is TRBV27 and J is TRBJ2-7, with TRBD2 matching 11 bases. Germline values: CDR1 MNHEY, CDR2 SMNVEV (reference sequence). V lost 5 bases and J lost 5; bases outside the gene matches: 14. The CDR3 has 17 residues. The CDR3 bases are TGTGCCAGCAGTCGGGATCAACTAGCGGGAGTTACCCACGAGCAGTACTTC. Amino acids: CASSRDQLAGVTHEQYF.

V is TRBV7-2 and J is TRBJ2-5; possible D gene TRBD2, 5 bases. Trimming pared 5 bases from V and 2 bases from J, leaving 15 bases between. CDR3 length: 15 amino acids. The V gene's germline CDR1 is SGHTA and CDR2 FQGNSA. CDR3 in amino acids: CASSGSWRSQETQYF. The CDR3 nucleotides read TGTGCCAGCAGCGGTAGCTGGAGGTCACAAGAGACCCAGTACTTC.

This clonotype was recorded a few times. The chain is built from TRBV4-1 and TRBJ2-7; tentative D call: TRBD2 (5 bases). The V and J ends lost 0 bases and 6 bases respectively, with 9 bases between them. The CDR3 is made up of 13 amino acids. Germline V lookup: CDR1 MGHRA, CDR2 YSYEKL. The CDR3 DNA reads as TGCGCCAGCAGCCAAGAATGGGAGAGCGAGCAGTACTTC. Protein product: CASSQEWESEQYF.